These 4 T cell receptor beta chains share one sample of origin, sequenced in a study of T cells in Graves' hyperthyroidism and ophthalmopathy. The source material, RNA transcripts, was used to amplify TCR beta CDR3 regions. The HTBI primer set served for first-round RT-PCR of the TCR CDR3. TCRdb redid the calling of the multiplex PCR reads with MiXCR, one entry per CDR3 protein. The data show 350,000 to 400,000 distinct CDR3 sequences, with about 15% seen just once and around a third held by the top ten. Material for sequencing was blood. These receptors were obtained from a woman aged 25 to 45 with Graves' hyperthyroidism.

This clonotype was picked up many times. This CDR3 is CASSSPQGGETQYF. The CDR3 region has the DNA TGTGCCAGCAGTTCTCCTCAGGGAGGGGAGACCCAGTACTTC. V is TRBV28 and J is TRBJ2-5, with 7 bases fitting TRBD2. CDR3 length: 14 residues. Trimming cost V 4 bases and J 5 bases; bases outside gene matches: 7. In germline, CDR1 is MDHEN, CDR2 SYDVKM. The full variable domain, its missing parts supplied by reference TRBV28 and TRBJ2-5, is DVKVTQSSRYLVKRTGEKVFLECVQDMDHENMFWYRQDPGLGLRLIYFSYDVKMKEKGDIPEGYSVSREKKERFSLILESASTNQTSMYLCASSSPQGGETQYFGPGTRLLVL.

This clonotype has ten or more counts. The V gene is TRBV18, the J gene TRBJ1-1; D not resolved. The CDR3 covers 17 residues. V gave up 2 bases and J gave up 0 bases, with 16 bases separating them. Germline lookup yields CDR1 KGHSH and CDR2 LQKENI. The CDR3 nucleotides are TGTGCCAGCTCACCAACCCGGGGTGCAGTAATGAACACTGAAGCTTTCTTT. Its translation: CASSPTRGAVMNTEAFF.

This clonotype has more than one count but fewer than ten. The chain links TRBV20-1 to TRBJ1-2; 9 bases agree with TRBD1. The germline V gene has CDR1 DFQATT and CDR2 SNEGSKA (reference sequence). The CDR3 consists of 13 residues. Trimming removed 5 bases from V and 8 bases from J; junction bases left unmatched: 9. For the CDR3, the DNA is TGCAGTGCTTCGGACAGGGGTTGGAACGGCTACACCTTC. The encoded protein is CSASDRGWNGYTF.

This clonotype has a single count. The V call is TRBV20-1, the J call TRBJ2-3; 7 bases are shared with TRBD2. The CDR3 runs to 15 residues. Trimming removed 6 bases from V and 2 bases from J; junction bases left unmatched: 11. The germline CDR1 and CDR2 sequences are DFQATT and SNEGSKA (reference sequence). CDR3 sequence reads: CSAITSARATDTQYF. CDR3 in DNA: TGCAGTGCCATTACTAGCGCGAGGGCCACAGATACGCAGTATTTT.